The T cell receptor (beta chain) under discussion was sequenced for a study of blood T cell repertoires in COVID-19. Study in general: Specimens from acute and convalescent COVID-19 originated in the United States, Italy and Spain.

Germline V gene lookup returns CDR1 LGHDT and CDR2 YNNKEL (reference sequence). The CDR3 is 16 amino acids. The ends were cut back, 0 bases at V and 0 bases at J, with 12 bases in the middle. Everyone who took part was roughly 18 to 89 years old, and they came from roughly 25 US areas. As processed by the authors: Quantification of nucleated cells was approximated via reference gene primer amplification. Here immunoSEQ multiplex PCR was the method, and the copy in TCRdb shows in-frame clones only, minus some. Clone size and the V and J calls come from that table; the DNA yielded D and trimming. The sample contains roughly 200,000 clones, roughly nine tenths of which appear only once.

The sequencing sample was made of PBMCs or T cells enriched from blood (not recorded which). This TCR derives from a middle-aged woman with acute COVID-19. The chain is built from TRBV3-1 (or the pseudogene TRBV3-2) and TRBJ2-7; D gene unclear. The CDR3 loop reads CASSQDSTVVSYEQYF. The CDR3, as DNA: TGTGCCAGCAGCCAAGATTCCACAGTTGTCTCCTACGAGCAGTACTTC.